The clone carrying this TCR beta chain was seen just once. What it recognizes is unknown. The repertoire was sequenced with immunoSEQ multiplex PCR; TCRdb's copy has only in-frame clones and lacks some. The sample includes some 260,000 clones, 90% seen only once; the top ten take under 4%. The data originate from a study of cytomegalovirus exposure and HLA in healthy donors. Whole-study findings and limits: High specificity and sensitivity for cytomegalovirus status were reported for the classifier. Three CMV-associated chains were confirmed in vitro to be specific for CMV antigens.

V gave up 2 bases and J gave up 0 bases, with 14 bases separating them. Germline assignment: CDR1 SGHAT and CDR2 FQNNGV. The CDR3 is 16 amino acids. Specimen: PBMCs. This clonotype was obtained from a woman aged 30 to 39 in good health and CMV-seronegative. V is TRBV11-2 and J is TRBJ2-7, with no clear D. The CDR3 loop is CASSLNLASSSYEQYF. For the CDR3, the DNA is TGTGCCAGCAGCTTAAATCTCGCGTCAAGCTCCTACGAGCAGTACTTC.